This T cell receptor beta chain was identified in a study of shared clonotypes between healthy human individuals. Across several immunoSEQ plates, the genomic DNA of each subset was split evenly. In the sorted-subset replicate PCRs, approximately 200 ng DNA, 25,000 to 30,000 T cell genomes, was used. Libraries were prepared by immunoSEQ multiplex PCR; TCRdb keeps only in-frame clonotypes and omits some of them. The data show roughly 2,000,000 clones, around 93% seen once. This clone has a single count. Its antigen is currently unknown. Cells designated naive CD8 were CD45RO-negative and were positively selected for CCR7, with terminally differentiated effector memory CD45RA+ cells excluded. Overall study findings and caveats: Only blood samples were collected, and tissue repertoires likely differ.

CDR1 and CDR2 from the germline V gene are SNHLY and FYNNEI. This CDR3 spans 15 amino acids. The V gene end was trimmed by 10 bases and the J gene end by 5 bases; junction bases not matched to a gene: 14. The rearrangement joins TRBV2 to TRBJ2-1, with TRBD1 matching 7 bases. The specimen sequenced was naive CD8+ T cells from PBMCs. The TCR was taken from a man aged 18-30 years in good health. Some clones in this sample may be carry-over from other donors' samples. Here the CDR3 reads CAIRSGTANNNEQFF. The CDR3 region has the DNA TGTGCCATACGATCCGGGACAGCGAACAACAATGAGCAGTTCTTC.